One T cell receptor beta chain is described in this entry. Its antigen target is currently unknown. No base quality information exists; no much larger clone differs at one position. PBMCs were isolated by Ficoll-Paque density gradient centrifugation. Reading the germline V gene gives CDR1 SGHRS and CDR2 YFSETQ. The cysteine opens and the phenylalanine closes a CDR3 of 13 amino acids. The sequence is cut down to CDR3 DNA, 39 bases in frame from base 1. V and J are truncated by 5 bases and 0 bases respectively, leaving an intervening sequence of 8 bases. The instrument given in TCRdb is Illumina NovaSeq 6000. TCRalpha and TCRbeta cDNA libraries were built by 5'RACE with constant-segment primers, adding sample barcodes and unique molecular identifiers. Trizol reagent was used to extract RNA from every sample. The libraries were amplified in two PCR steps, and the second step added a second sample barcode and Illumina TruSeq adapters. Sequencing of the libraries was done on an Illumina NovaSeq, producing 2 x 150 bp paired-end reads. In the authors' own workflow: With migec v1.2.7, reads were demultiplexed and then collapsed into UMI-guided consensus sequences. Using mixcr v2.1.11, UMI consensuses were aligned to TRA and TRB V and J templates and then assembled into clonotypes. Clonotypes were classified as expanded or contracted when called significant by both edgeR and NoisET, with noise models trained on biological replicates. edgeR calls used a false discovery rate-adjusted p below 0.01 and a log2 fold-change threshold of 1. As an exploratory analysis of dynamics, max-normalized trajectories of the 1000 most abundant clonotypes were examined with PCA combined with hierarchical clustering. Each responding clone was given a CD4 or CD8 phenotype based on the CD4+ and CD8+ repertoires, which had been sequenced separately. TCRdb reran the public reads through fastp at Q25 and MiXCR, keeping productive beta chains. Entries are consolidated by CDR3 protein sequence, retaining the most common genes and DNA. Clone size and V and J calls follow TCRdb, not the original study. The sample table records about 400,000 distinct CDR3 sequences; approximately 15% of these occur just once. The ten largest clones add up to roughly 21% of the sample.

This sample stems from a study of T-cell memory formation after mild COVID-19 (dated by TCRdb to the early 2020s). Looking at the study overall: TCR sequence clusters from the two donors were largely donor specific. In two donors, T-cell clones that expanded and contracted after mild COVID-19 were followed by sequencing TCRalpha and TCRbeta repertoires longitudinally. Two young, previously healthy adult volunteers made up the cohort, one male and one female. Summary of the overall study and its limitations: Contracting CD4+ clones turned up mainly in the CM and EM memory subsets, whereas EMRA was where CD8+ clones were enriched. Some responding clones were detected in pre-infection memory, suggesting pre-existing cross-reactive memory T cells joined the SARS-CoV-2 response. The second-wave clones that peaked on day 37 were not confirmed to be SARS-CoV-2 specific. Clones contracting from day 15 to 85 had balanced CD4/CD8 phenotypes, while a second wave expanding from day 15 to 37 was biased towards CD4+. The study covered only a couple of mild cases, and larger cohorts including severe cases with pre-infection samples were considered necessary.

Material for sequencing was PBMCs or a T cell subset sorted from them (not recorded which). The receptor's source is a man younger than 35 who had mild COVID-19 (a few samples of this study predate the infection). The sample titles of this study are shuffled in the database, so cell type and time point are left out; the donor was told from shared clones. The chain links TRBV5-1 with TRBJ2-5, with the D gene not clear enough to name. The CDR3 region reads CASSNLYQETQYF. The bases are TGCGCCAGCAGTAACCTGTACCAAGAGACCCAGTACTTC.